This is a list of T cell receptor beta chains from one sample in a study of T cell responses to AZD1222 COVID-19 vaccine. Assay used: immunoSEQ multiplex PCR; TCRdb lists only in-frame clones, some missing. Counted here are approximately 96,000 clones, just over 85% occurring once; the ten biggest clones make up around 5.4%. Sequenced here: peripheral blood, sampled 28 days after the second AZD1222 dose. The source of these receptors is an adult who received the AZD1222 COVID-19 vaccine. The CDR3 runs from the conserved cysteine through the conserved F or W. The D gene is left open where the match is weak. Only part of the rows carry a size: once, few, many, or a class if the clone is expanded.

j_call: TRBJ2-2; d_call: NA; clone_size: NA; v_call: TRBV7-2; cdr3_aa: CASSYPTSSNTGELFF; cdr3_nt: TGTGCCAGCAGCTACCCAACTAGCTCGAACACCGGGGAGCTGTTTTTT
j_call: TRBJ1-5; d_call: NA; clone_size: NA; v_call: TRBV7-2; cdr3_aa: CASSFLPGSNQPQHF; cdr3_nt: TGTGCCAGCAGCTTCTTGCCAGGAAGCAATCAGCCCCAGCATTTT
j_call: TRBJ2-1; d_call: TRBD1; clone_size: NA; v_call: TRBV27; cdr3_aa: CASRGQGLEQFF; cdr3_nt: TGTGCCAGCAGGGGACAGGGCCTTGAGCAGTTCTTC
j_call: TRBJ2-5; d_call: NA; clone_size: NA; v_call: TRBV7-8; cdr3_aa: CASSLPRGTQYF; cdr3_nt: TGTGCCAGCAGCCTGCCCAGAGGGACCCAGTACTTC
j_call: TRBJ2-1; d_call: TRBD1; clone_size: NA; v_call: TRBV10-2; cdr3_aa: CASEGQGGNEQFF; cdr3_nt: TGCGCCAGCGAGGGACAGGGGGGAAATGAGCAGTTCTTC
j_call: TRBJ2-1; d_call: TRBD2; clone_size: NA; v_call: TRBV7-2; cdr3_aa: CASSQAGGYNEQFF; cdr3_nt: TGTGCCAGCAGCCAGGCGGGGGGGTACAATGAGCAGTTCTTC
j_call: TRBJ1-2; d_call: NA; clone_size: NA; v_call: TRBV19; cdr3_aa: CASSMRGARFHGYTF; cdr3_nt: TGTGCCAGTAGTATGCGGGGGGCGCGTTTCCATGGCTACACCTTC
j_call: TRBJ1-5; d_call: NA; clone_size: NA; v_call: TRBV10-3; cdr3_aa: CAISESGRRSDQPQHF; cdr3_nt: TGTGCCATCAGTGAAAGCGGGCGGCGTAGCGATCAGCCCCAGCATTTT
j_call: TRBJ2-7; d_call: TRBD1; clone_size: NA; v_call: TRBV9; cdr3_aa: CASSLGQGAYEQYF; cdr3_nt: TGTGCCAGCAGCCTTGGACAGGGGGCGTACGAGCAGTACTTC
j_call: TRBJ1-1; d_call: NA; clone_size: NA; v_call: TRBV5-1; cdr3_aa: CASSEGGAAEAFF; cdr3_nt: TGCGCCAGCAGCGAGGGGGGCGCGGCTGAAGCTTTCTTT
j_call: TRBJ2-3; d_call: NA; clone_size: NA; v_call: TRBV10-3; cdr3_aa: CAIREGLSTDTQYF; cdr3_nt: TGTGCCATCAGGGAGGGGCTTAGCACAGATACGCAGTATTTT
j_call: TRBJ1-1; d_call: TRBD1; clone_size: NA; v_call: TRBV19; cdr3_aa: CASIQQGDAEAFF; cdr3_nt: TGTGCCAGTATCCAGCAGGGGGACGCTGAAGCTTTCTTT
j_call: TRBJ1-2; d_call: TRBD1; clone_size: NA; v_call: TRBV18; cdr3_aa: CASSPVGGGADGYTF; cdr3_nt: TGTGCCAGCTCACCAGTTGGAGGGGGCGCGGATGGCTACACCTTC
j_call: TRBJ1-5; d_call: TRBD1; clone_size: NA; v_call: TRBV2; cdr3_aa: CASRTGQGRNQPQHF; cdr3_nt: TGTGCCAGCAGGACAGGACAGGGCCGCAATCAGCCCCAGCATTTT
j_call: TRBJ2-7; d_call: NA; clone_size: NA; v_call: TRBV24-1; cdr3_aa: CATSDSSRDSYEQYF; cdr3_nt: TGTGCCACCAGTGACTCCTCGCGGGACTCCTACGAGCAGTACTTC
j_call: TRBJ2-1; d_call: NA; clone_size: NA; v_call: TRBV9; cdr3_aa: CASRTLLAPSSYNEQFF; cdr3_nt: TGTGCCAGCAGGACTTTATTGGCCCCGAGCTCCTACAATGAGCAGTTCTTC
j_call: TRBJ2-7; d_call: TRBD1; clone_size: NA; v_call: TRBV19; cdr3_aa: CASSSSGTGSYEQYF; cdr3_nt: TGTGCCAGTAGTTCATCCGGGACAGGGTCCTACGAGCAGTACTTC
j_call: TRBJ2-1; d_call: NA; clone_size: NA; v_call: TRBV3-1/TRBV3-2; cdr3_aa: CASSARGQNEQFF; cdr3_nt: TGTGCCAGCAGCGCCCGCGGACAGAATGAGCAGTTCTTC
j_call: TRBJ1-4; d_call: NA; clone_size: NA; v_call: TRBV19; cdr3_aa: CASNAISGATNEKLFF; cdr3_nt: TGTGCCAGTAACGCGATCTCCGGGGCAACTAATGAAAAACTGTTTTTT
j_call: TRBJ1-1; d_call: NA; clone_size: NA; v_call: TRBV12-3/TRBV12-4; cdr3_aa: CASSFGLTEAFF; cdr3_nt: TGTGCCAGCAGTTTCGGACTCACTGAAGCTTTCTTT
j_call: TRBJ2-1; d_call: NA; clone_size: NA; v_call: TRBV3-1/TRBV3-2; cdr3_aa: CASSQGAGSMGNEQFF; cdr3_nt: TGTGCCAGCAGCCAAGGGGCGGGGTCGATGGGCAATGAGCAGTTCTTC
j_call: TRBJ2-7; d_call: TRBD1; clone_size: NA; v_call: TRBV6-5; cdr3_aa: CASRPTGDYEQYF; cdr3_nt: TGTGCCAGCAGGCCGACAGGGGACTACGAGCAGTACTTC
j_call: TRBJ2-1; d_call: NA; clone_size: NA; v_call: TRBV5-1; cdr3_aa: CASSLVGASYNEQFF; cdr3_nt: TGCGCCAGCAGCTTGGTCGGGGCCTCCTACAATGAGCAGTTCTTC
j_call: TRBJ1-1; d_call: NA; clone_size: NA; v_call: TRBV4-2; cdr3_aa: CASSQDADTEAFF; cdr3_nt: TGTGCCAGCAGCCAAGATGCAGACACTGAAGCTTTCTTT
j_call: TRBJ2-7; d_call: NA; clone_size: NA; v_call: TRBV7-2; cdr3_aa: CASRGGSSYEQYF; cdr3_nt: TGTGCCAGCAGAGGGGGGAGCTCCTACGAGCAGTACTTC
j_call: TRBJ2-5; d_call: NA; clone_size: NA; v_call: TRBV20-1; cdr3_aa: CSASGGRETQYF; cdr3_nt: TGCAGTGCTAGTGGGGGGAGAGAGACCCAGTACTTC
j_call: TRBJ1-5; d_call: NA; clone_size: NA; v_call: TRBV3-1/TRBV3-2; cdr3_aa: CASSQDGTRAPQHF; cdr3_nt: TGTGCCAGCAGCCAAGATGGCACCAGGGCGCCCCAGCATTTT
j_call: TRBJ2-5; d_call: NA; clone_size: NA; v_call: TRBV28; cdr3_aa: CASSDNHGGETQYF; cdr3_nt: TGTGCCAGCAGTGACAACCACGGCGGGGAGACCCAGTACTTC
j_call: TRBJ1-1; d_call: NA; clone_size: NA; v_call: TRBV30; cdr3_aa: CAWSSGNTEAFF; cdr3_nt: TGTGCCTGGAGTTCGGGGAACACTGAAGCTTTCTTT
j_call: TRBJ2-2; d_call: NA; clone_size: NA; v_call: TRBV24-1; cdr3_aa: CATRGETGELFF; cdr3_nt: TGTGCCACCAGGGGAGAGACCGGGGAGCTGTTTTTT
j_call: TRBJ1-6; d_call: TRBD1; clone_size: NA; v_call: TRBV2; cdr3_aa: CASNRGKNSPLHF; cdr3_nt: TGTGCCAGCAACAGGGGTAAGAATTCACCCCTCCACTTT
j_call: TRBJ2-2; d_call: TRBD1; clone_size: NA; v_call: TRBV3-1/TRBV3-2; cdr3_aa: CASSRFDRATGELFF; cdr3_nt: TGTGCCAGCAGCCGCTTCGACAGGGCCACCGGGGAGCTGTTTTTT
j_call: TRBJ2-7; d_call: TRBD1; clone_size: NA; v_call: TRBV28; cdr3_aa: CASSGDRNSYEQYF; cdr3_nt: TGTGCCAGCAGTGGGGACAGGAACTCCTACGAGCAGTACTTC
j_call: TRBJ2-7; d_call: TRBD2; clone_size: NA; v_call: TRBV6-5; cdr3_aa: CASSYSASGTYEQYF; cdr3_nt: TGTGCCAGCAGTTATTCCGCTAGCGGGACCTACGAGCAGTACTTC
j_call: TRBJ1-4; d_call: NA; clone_size: NA; v_call: TRBV6-1; cdr3_aa: CASSEIERGGEKLFF; cdr3_nt: TGTGCCAGCAGTGAAATCGAGAGGGGGGGTGAAAAACTGTTTTTT
j_call: TRBJ1-2; d_call: TRBD1; clone_size: NA; v_call: TRBV6-5; cdr3_aa: CASSPQGQPYGYTF; cdr3_nt: TGTGCCAGCAGTCCCCAGGGACAGCCTTATGGCTACACCTTC
j_call: TRBJ1-1; d_call: NA; clone_size: NA; v_call: TRBV29-1; cdr3_aa: CSVAYPLTEAFF; cdr3_nt: TGCAGCGTTGCGTACCCACTTACTGAAGCTTTCTTT
j_call: TRBJ1-5; d_call: NA; clone_size: NA; v_call: TRBV6-1; cdr3_aa: CASSEDHNQPQHF; cdr3_nt: TGTGCCAGCAGTGAAGATCACAATCAGCCCCAGCATTTT
j_call: TRBJ1-1; d_call: NA; clone_size: NA; v_call: TRBV10-3; cdr3_aa: CAISESRGVRVSTEAFF; cdr3_nt: TGTGCCATCAGTGAGTCGCGGGGGGTGAGGGTGAGCACTGAAGCTTTCTTT
j_call: TRBJ2-1; d_call: TRBD2; clone_size: NA; v_call: TRBV6-2/TRBV6-3; cdr3_aa: CASSLFGTSGSYEQFF; cdr3_nt: TGTGCCAGCAGTTTGTTTGGGACTAGCGGGAGTTATGAGCAGTTCTTC
j_call: TRBJ1-1; d_call: NA; clone_size: NA; v_call: TRBV23-1; cdr3_aa: CASSFGVEAFF; cdr3_nt: TGCGCCAGCAGTTTCGGGGTTGAAGCTTTCTTT
j_call: TRBJ1-6; d_call: TRBD1; clone_size: NA; v_call: TRBV27; cdr3_aa: CASMGQYNSPLHF; cdr3_nt: TGTGCCAGCATGGGACAGTATAATTCACCCCTCCACTTT
j_call: TRBJ2-3; d_call: NA; clone_size: NA; v_call: TRBV19; cdr3_aa: CASRVGDTQYF; cdr3_nt: TGTGCCAGTAGGGTGGGAGATACGCAGTATTTT
j_call: TRBJ2-3; d_call: NA; clone_size: NA; v_call: TRBV7-9; cdr3_aa: CASIPDPTDTQYF; cdr3_nt: TGTGCCAGCATCCCAGATCCCACAGATACGCAGTATTTT
j_call: TRBJ2-5; d_call: NA; clone_size: NA; v_call: TRBV21-1; cdr3_aa: CASSVFLAGEGKYF; cdr3_nt: TGTGCCAGCAGCGTATTTCTAGCGGGGGAGGGAAAGTACTTC
j_call: TRBJ1-1; d_call: NA; clone_size: NA; v_call: TRBV19; cdr3_aa: CASSIASGGSAEAFF; cdr3_nt: TGTGCCAGTAGTATAGCATCCGGGGGATCAGCTGAAGCTTTCTTT
j_call: TRBJ1-3; d_call: NA; clone_size: once; v_call: TRBV7-9; cdr3_aa: CASSDGLRSGGNTIYF; cdr3_nt: TGTGCCAGCAGCGATGGGCTGAGGAGTGGAGGAAACACCATATATTTT
j_call: TRBJ1-2; d_call: TRBD1; clone_size: NA; v_call: TRBV5-6; cdr3_aa: CASRIQGNYGYTF; cdr3_nt: TGTGCCAGCAGGATACAGGGGAACTATGGCTACACCTTC
j_call: TRBJ1-6; d_call: NA; clone_size: NA; v_call: TRBV28; cdr3_aa: CASSRDLNNSPLHF; cdr3_nt: TGTGCCAGCAGTAGGGACCTTAATAATTCACCCCTCCACTTT
j_call: TRBJ1-2; d_call: TRBD1; clone_size: NA; v_call: TRBV4-1; cdr3_aa: CASSQGHRGNYGYTF; cdr3_nt: TGCGCCAGCAGCCAAGGCCACAGGGGCAACTATGGCTACACCTTC
j_call: TRBJ2-7; d_call: TRBD1; clone_size: NA; v_call: TRBV2; cdr3_aa: CASSDLTGARQYF; cdr3_nt: TGTGCCAGCAGTGATCTTACAGGGGCTAGGCAGTACTTC
j_call: TRBJ1-1; d_call: NA; clone_size: NA; v_call: TRBV5-1; cdr3_aa: CASSLDRQLNTEAFF; cdr3_nt: TGCGCCAGCAGCTTGGACAGACAGTTGAACACTGAAGCTTTCTTT
j_call: TRBJ2-3; d_call: NA; clone_size: NA; v_call: TRBV30; cdr3_aa: CAWSVRERRYTDTQYF; cdr3_nt: TGTGCCTGGAGTGTAAGGGAACGACGGTACACAGATACGCAGTATTTT
j_call: TRBJ2-7; d_call: NA; clone_size: once; v_call: TRBV19; cdr3_aa: CASSIGRGIYEQYF; cdr3_nt: TGTGCCAGTAGTATAGGACGGGGAATCTACGAGCAGTACTTC
j_call: TRBJ1-6; d_call: NA; clone_size: NA; v_call: TRBV9; cdr3_aa: CASSGDRTHRGSPLHF; cdr3_nt: TGTGCCAGCAGCGGGGACCGGACTCACCGGGGGTCACCCCTCCACTTT
j_call: TRBJ2-7; d_call: NA; clone_size: NA; v_call: TRBV6-5; cdr3_aa: CASSYISSYEQYF; cdr3_nt: TGTGCCAGCAGTTATATCTCCAGCTACGAGCAGTACTTC
j_call: TRBJ2-7; d_call: NA; clone_size: NA; v_call: TRBV5-5; cdr3_aa: CASSLRQGSYEQYF; cdr3_nt: TGTGCCAGCAGCTTAAGGCAGGGCTCCTACGAGCAGTACTTC
j_call: TRBJ1-3; d_call: NA; clone_size: NA; v_call: TRBV6-5; cdr3_aa: CASSSDRQGNTIYF; cdr3_nt: TGTGCCAGCAGTAGTGACAGACAAGGAAACACCATATATTTT
j_call: TRBJ2-3; d_call: NA; clone_size: once; v_call: TRBV7-6; cdr3_aa: CASSSRGQGTPDTQYF; cdr3_nt: TGTGCCAGCAGCTCCAGAGGGCAGGGGACCCCAGATACGCAGTATTTT